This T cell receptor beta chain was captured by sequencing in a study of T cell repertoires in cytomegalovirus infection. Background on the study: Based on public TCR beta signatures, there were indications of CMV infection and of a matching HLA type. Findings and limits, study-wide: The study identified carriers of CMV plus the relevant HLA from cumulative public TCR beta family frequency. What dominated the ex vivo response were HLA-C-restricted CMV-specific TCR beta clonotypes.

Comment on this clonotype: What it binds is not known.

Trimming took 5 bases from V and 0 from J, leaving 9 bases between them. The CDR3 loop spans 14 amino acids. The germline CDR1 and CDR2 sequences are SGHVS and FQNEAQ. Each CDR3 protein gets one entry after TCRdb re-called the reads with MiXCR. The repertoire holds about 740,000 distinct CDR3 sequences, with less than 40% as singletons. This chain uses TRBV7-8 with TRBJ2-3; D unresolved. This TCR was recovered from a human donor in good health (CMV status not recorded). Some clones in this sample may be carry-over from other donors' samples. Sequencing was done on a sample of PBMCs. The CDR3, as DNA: TGTGCCAGCAGCCTTATGCCTAGCACAGATACGCAGTATTTT. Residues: CASSLMPSTDTQYF.